This T cell receptor beta chain was captured by sequencing in a study of graft-versus-host responses after intestinal transplantation. Study-level information: Every recipient underwent anti-thymocyte globulin induction, then tacrolimus and steroids for roughly three years. Study conclusions and caveats: Investigators detected GvH clones in recipient marrow, with some emerging earlier in ileum or blood. Patients who carried graft-donor T cell macrochimerism also had high graft-versus-host to host-versus-graft clonal ratios in their allografts.

The V end was cut by 5 bases, the J end by 4 bases, with 8 bases between. Germline V lookup: CDR1 SNHLY, CDR2 FYNNEI. This CDR3 has 12 amino acids. A remark on this clone: Its target is unknown.

Method: immunoSEQ multiplex PCR; TCRdb's copy keeps in-frame clones and lacks some. The sample lists tens of thousands of clones; 84% were seen once. Sequencing was performed on unstimulated CD4+ T cells sorted from spleen or lymph node cells, taken before transplant. This sequence was found in a human donor who was the organ donor for an intestinal transplant. The chain carries TRBV2 and TRBJ1-1; D gene unclear. The CDR3 loop reads CASSSRGTEAFF. CDR3 nucleotides: TGTGCCAGCAGTTCCCGGGGCACTGAAGCTTTCTTT.